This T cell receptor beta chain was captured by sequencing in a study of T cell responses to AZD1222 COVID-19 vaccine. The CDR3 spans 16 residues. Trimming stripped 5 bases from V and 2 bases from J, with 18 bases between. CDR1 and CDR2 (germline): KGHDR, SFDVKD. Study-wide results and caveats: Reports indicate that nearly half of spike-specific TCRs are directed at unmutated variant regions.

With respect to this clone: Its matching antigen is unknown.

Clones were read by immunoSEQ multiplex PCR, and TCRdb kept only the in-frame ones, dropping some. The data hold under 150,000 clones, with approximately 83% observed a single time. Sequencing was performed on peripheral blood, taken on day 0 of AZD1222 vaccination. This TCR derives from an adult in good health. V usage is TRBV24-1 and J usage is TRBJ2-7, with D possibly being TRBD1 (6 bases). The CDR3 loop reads CATSGPGQSLPYEQYF. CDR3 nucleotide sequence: TGTGCCACCAGTGGTCCAGGACAGAGTCTTCCCTACGAGCAGTACTTC.